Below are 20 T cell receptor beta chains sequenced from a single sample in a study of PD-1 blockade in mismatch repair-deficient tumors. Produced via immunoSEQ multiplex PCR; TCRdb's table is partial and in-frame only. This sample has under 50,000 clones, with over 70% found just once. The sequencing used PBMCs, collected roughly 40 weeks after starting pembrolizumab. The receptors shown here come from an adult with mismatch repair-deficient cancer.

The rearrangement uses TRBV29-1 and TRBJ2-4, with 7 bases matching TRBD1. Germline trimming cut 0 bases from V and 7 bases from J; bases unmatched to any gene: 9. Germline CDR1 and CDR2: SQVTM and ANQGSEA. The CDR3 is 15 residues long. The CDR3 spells CSVEEGTVPRNIQYF. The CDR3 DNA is TGCAGCGTTGAAGAAGGGACAGTACCGCGGAACATTCAGTACTTC.

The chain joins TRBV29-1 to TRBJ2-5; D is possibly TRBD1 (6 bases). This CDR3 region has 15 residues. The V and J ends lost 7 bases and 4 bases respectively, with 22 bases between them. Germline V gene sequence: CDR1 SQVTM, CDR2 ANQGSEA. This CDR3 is CSAEGVTGLGETQYF. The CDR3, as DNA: TGCAGCGCCGAGGGCGTAACAGGGTTAGGAGAGACCCAGTACTTC.

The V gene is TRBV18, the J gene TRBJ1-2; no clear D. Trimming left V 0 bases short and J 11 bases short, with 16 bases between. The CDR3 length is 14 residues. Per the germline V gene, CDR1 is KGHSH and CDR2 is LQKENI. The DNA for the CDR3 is TGTGCCAGCTCACCACCTTCGGCAGTTATGCGGTACACCTTC. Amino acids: CASSPPSAVMRYTF. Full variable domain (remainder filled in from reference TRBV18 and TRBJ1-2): NAGVMQNPRHLVRRRGQEARLRCSPMKGHSHVYWYRQLPEEGLKFMVYLQKENIIDESGMPKERFSAEFPKEGPSILRIQQVVRGDSAAYFCASSPPSAVMRYTFGSGTRLTVV.

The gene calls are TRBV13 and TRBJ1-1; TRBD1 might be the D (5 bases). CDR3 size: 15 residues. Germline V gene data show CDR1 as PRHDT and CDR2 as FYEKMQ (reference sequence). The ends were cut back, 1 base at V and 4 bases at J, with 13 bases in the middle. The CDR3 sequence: CASSLVGGGTTEAFF. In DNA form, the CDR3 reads TGTGCCAGCAGCTTAGTGGGTGGAGGGACCACTGAAGCTTTCTTT. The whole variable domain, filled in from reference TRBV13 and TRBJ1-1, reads AAGVIQSPRHLIKEKRETATLKCYPIPRHDTVYWYQQGPGQDPQFLISFYEKMQSDKGSIPDRFSAQQFSDYHSELNMSSLELGDSALYFCASSLVGGGTTEAFFGQGTRLTVV.

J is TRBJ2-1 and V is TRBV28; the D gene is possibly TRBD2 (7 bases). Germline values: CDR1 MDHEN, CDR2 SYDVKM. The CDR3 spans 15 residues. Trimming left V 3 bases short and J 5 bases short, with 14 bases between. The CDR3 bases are TGTGCCAGCAGTTTGGGGGGGGCGGGTGACAATGAGCAGTTCTTC. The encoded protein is CASSLGGAGDNEQFF.

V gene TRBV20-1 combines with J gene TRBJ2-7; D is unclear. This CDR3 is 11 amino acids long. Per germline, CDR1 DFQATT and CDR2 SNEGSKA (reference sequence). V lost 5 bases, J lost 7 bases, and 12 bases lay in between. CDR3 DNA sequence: TGCAGTGCTTGGGTCCTCGGGGAGCAGTACTTC. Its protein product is CSAWVLGEQYF.

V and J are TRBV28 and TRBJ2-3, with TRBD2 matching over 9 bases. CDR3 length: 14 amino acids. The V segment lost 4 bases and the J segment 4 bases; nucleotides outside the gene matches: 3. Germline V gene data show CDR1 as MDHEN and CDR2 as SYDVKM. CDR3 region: CASSSAGGPDTQYF. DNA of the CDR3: TGTGCCAGCAGTTCTGCGGGAGGGCCAGATACGCAGTATTTT.

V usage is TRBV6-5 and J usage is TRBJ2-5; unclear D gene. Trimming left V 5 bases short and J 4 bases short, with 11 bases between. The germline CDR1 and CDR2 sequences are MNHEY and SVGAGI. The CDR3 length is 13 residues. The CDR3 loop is CASSVVRRETQYF. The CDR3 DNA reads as TGTGCCAGCAGTGTGGTGAGGAGAGAGACCCAGTACTTC.

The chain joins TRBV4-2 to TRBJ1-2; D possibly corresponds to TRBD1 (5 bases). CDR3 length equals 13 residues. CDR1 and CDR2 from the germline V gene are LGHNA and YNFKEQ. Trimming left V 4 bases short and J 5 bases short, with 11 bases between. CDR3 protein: CASSRGGAYGYTF. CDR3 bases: TGTGCCAGCAGCCGAGGAGGGGCTTATGGCTACACCTTC.

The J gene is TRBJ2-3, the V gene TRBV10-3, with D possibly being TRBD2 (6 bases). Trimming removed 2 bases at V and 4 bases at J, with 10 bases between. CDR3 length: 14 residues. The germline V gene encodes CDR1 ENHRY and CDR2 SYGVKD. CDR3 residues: CAISEVLASDTQYF. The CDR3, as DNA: TGTGCCATCAGTGAGGTCCTAGCGTCAGATACGCAGTATTTT.

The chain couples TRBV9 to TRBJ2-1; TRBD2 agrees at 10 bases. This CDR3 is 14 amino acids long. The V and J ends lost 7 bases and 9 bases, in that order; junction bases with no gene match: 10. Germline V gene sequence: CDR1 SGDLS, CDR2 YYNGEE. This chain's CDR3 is CASALLAGVGEQFF. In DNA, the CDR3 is TGTGCCAGCGCACTCCTAGCGGGAGTCGGTGAGCAGTTCTTC.

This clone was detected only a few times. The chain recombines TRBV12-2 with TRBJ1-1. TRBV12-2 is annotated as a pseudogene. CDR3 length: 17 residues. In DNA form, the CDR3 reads TGTGCAAGTCGCTTAGCCGGGAGGGGAAGCGAGAACACTGAAGCTTTCTTT. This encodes CASRLAGRGSENTEAFF.

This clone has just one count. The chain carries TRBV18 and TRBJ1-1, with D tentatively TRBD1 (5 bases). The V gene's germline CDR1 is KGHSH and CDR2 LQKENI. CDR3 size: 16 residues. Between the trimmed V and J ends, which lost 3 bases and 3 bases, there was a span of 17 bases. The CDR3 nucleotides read TGTGCCAGCTCACCGACCCAGGGAATTGGGGACACTGAAGCTTTCTTT. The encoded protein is CASSPTQGIGDTEAFF.

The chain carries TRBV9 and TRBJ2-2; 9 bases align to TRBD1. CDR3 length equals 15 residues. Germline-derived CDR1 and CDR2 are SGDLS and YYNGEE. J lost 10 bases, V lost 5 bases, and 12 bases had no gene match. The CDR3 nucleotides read TGTGCCAGCAGGAAAGGAGGACAGGGGCCCGTGGAGCTGTTTTTT. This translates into CASRKGGQGPVELFF.

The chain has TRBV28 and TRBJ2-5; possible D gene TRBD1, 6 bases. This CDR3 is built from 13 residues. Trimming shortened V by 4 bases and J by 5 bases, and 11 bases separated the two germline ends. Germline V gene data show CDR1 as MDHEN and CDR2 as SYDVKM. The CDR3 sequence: CASSSTGSETQYF. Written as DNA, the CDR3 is TGTGCCAGCAGTTCCACAGGGTCGGAGACCCAGTACTTC.

The CDR3 loop is CASSGQGYGYTF. The CDR3 coding sequence is TGTGCCAGCAGTGGACAGGGCTATGGCTACACCTTC. This chain links TRBV27 with TRBJ1-2, with 8 bases fitting TRBD1. V trimming: 5 bases; J trimming: 4 bases; junction bases outside the gene matches: 0. The CDR3 contains 12 residues. In germline, CDR1 is MNHEY, CDR2 SMNVEV (reference sequence).

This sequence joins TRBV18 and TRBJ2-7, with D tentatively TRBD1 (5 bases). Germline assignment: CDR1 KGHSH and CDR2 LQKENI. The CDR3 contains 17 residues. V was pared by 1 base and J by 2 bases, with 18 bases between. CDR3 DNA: TGTGCCAGCTCACCACAAATAGCAGACCAAGGGGCCTACGAGCAGTACTTC. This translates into CASSPQIADQGAYEQYF.

This chain's CDR3 is CASSLAWGGHNEQFF. The CDR3 region has the DNA TGTGCCAGCAGCTTAGCATGGGGGGGGCACAATGAGCAGTTCTTC. The chain recombines TRBV7-9 with TRBJ2-1; tentative D call: TRBD2 (7 bases). Germline CDR1 and CDR2: SEHNR and FQNEAQ (reference sequence). The CDR3 extends over 15 amino acids. With 0 bases removed from V and 5 bases from J, the gap between germline ends came to 11 bases.

CDR3: CASTQGGPGEQYF. For the CDR3, the DNA is TGTGCCAGCACCCAGGGAGGGCCGGGAGAGCAGTACTTC. The chain couples TRBV6-5 to TRBJ2-7, with TRBD2 matching 7 bases. Germline assignment: CDR1 MNHEY and CDR2 SVGAGI. The CDR3 totals 13 residues. Germline trimming cut 7 bases from V and 7 bases from J; bases unmatched to any gene: 10.

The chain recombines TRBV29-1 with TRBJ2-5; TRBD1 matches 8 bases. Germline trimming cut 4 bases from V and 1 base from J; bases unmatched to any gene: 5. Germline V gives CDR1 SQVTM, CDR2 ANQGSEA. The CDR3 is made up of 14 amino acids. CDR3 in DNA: TGCAGCGTTGGTAGGACAGGGAGCCAAGAGACCCAGTACTTC. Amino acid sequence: CSVGRTGSQETQYF.